The next 23 T cell receptor beta chains were all read from a single sample in a study of brain T cells in children with intractable seizures (dated by TCRdb to about 2021). The time point label, as the study defines it: resected brain tissue, or blood drawn just prior to surgery. The method was the immunoSEQ multiplex PCR assay. TCRdb took over this immuneACCESS table, retaining in-frame rearrangements with V and J assigned. Such tables are incomplete; in checked studies, under half of the missing clones stem from an unresolved V gene, and the remainder is unexplained. The sample profile shows around 80,000 clones; 91% of them were found once. The top ten clones comprise around 25% of the sample. Source: peripheral blood, taken at surgery. The receptors were sampled from a girl aged 2-9 years with Rasmussen encephalitis and intractable seizures.

Comment on this clone: One end of the junction does not line up with germline, which may come from a read error. The V gene is TRBV3-1 (or the pseudogene TRBV3-2), the J gene TRBJ2-1; weak D call: TRBD2 (5 bases). This CDR3 is 14 amino acids long. Per the germline V gene, CDR1 is LGHDT and CDR2 is YNNKEL (reference sequence). In DNA, the CDR3 is TGTGCCAGCACCCAAAACGGGAAAGAAAATGAGCAGTTCTTC. The encoded protein is CASTQNGKENEQFF.

The CDR3 DNA sequence: TGTGCCAGCAGTTTATACAAGGAAAGCAATCAGCCCCAGCATTTT. Its protein product is CASSLYKESNQPQHF. This chain uses TRBV6-5 with TRBJ1-5; D unresolved. Trimming removed 4 bases from V and 1 base from J, with 11 bases in between. Germline V gene sequence: CDR1 MNHEY, CDR2 SVGAGI. CDR3 length: 15 residues.

V usage is TRBV5-5 and J usage is TRBJ1-4, with TRBD1 as a possible D gene (5 bases). The V end lost 6 bases, the J end lost 0 bases, and 18 bases lay between the germline ends. The CDR3 contains 17 residues. In germline, CDR1 is SGHKS, CDR2 YYEKEE (reference sequence). The CDR3 loop reads CASTPFWGMATNEKLFF. The CDR3 DNA reads TGTGCCAGCACCCCTTTCTGGGGCATGGCAACTAATGAAAAACTGTTTTTT.

The rearrangement uses TRBV27 and TRBJ2-4, with D possibly called TRBD1 or TRBD2 (5 bases each). This CDR3 is built from 13 residues. Germline loops: CDR1 MNHEY, CDR2 SMNVEV (reference sequence). V dropped 5 bases and J dropped 6 bases, with 11 bases sitting between them. CDR3 residues: CASSGDLRNIQYF. The CDR3 nucleotides read TGTGCCAGCAGTGGGGACCTAAGAAACATTCAGTACTTC.

The chain carries TRBV6-5 and TRBJ1-2; D not certain. This CDR3 spans 13 amino acids. Trimming stripped 2 bases from V and 8 bases from J, with 12 bases between. Germline CDR1 reads MNHEY; CDR2 reads SVGAGI. CDR3 sequence (DNA): TGTGCCAGCAGTTACAGCGAGGGTCGGGGCTACACCTTC. It encodes CASSYSEGRGYTF.

The rearrangement links TRBV19 to TRBJ2-7; 8 bases match TRBD1. The CDR3 is 13 residues long. V dropped 6 bases and J dropped 3; count of bases not matched to a gene: 4. The germline V gene encodes CDR1 LNHDA and CDR2 SQIVND (reference sequence). The CDR3 region has the DNA TGTGCCAGTAGCGGACAGGGCCTCTACGAGCAGTACTTC. As protein: CASSGQGLYEQYF.

The CDR3 nucleotides read TGTGCCAGCAGTGAAGGGGGGATGAACACCGGGGAGCTGTTTTTT. Translated, it gives CASSEGGMNTGELFF. The chain recombines TRBV2 with TRBJ2-2; D may correspond to TRBD1 or TRBD2 (5 bases each). The CDR3 length is 15 residues. Germline V gene sequence: CDR1 SNHLY, CDR2 FYNNEI. The V gene lost 1 base and the J gene lost 1 base, with 7 bases spanning the gap.

This chain links TRBV4-1 with TRBJ2-2; 7 bases agree with TRBD1. The CDR3 has 18 amino acids. Per germline, CDR1 MGHRA and CDR2 YSYEKL. The ends lost 0 bases at V and 1 base at J; junction bases unmatched: 8. The CDR3 spells CASSQEALDRVNTGELFF. In nucleotides, the CDR3 is TGCGCCAGCAGCCAAGAGGCCCTTGACAGGGTGAACACCGGGGAGCTGTTTTTT.

The V and J genes are TRBV15 and TRBJ2-2; no clear D gene. There are 12 residues in the CDR3. Germline values: CDR1 LNHNV, CDR2 YYDKDF (reference sequence). Deletions cut 8 bases from V and 4 bases from J, with 8 bases between. CDR3 sequence: CATLNPTGELFF. The CDR3 coding sequence is TGTGCCACCTTAAATCCCACCGGGGAGCTGTTTTTT.

The V and J genes are TRBV9 and TRBJ1-2; D is perhaps TRBD1 (6 bases). The germline CDR1 and CDR2 sequences are SGDLS and YYNGEE. There are 16 residues in the CDR3. Trimming pared 0 bases from V and 4 bases from J, leaving 16 bases between. The CDR3 loop is CASSVDMGASGYGYTF. In DNA, the CDR3 is TGTGCCAGCAGCGTAGATATGGGGGCGAGTGGCTATGGCTACACCTTC.

The table lists this clone with a few counts. The chain has TRBV6-1 and TRBJ1-6; D is ambiguous. The CDR3 is made up of 15 amino acids. Per germline, CDR1 MNHNS and CDR2 SASEGT. Trimming pared 1 base from V and 5 bases from J, leaving 9 bases between. This CDR3 is CASSEEGSNNSPLHF. DNA for the CDR3: TGTGCCAGCAGTGAAGAGGGATCAAATAATTCACCCCTCCACTTT.

The chain combines TRBV6-1 with TRBJ2-1; tentative D call: TRBD1 (6 bases). V was cut by 4 bases and J by 6 bases, with 19 bases left in between. Germline CDR1 reads MNHNS; CDR2 reads SASEGT. The CDR3 totals 16 residues. The CDR3 reads CASSAGQFDPGNEQFF. In DNA form, the CDR3 reads TGTGCCAGCAGTGCTGGACAGTTCGACCCGGGCAATGAGCAGTTCTTC.

The V gene is TRBV9, the J gene TRBJ2-7; 13 bases map to TRBD2. This CDR3 comprises 16 residues. Germline V CDR1 and CDR2: SGDLS, YYNGEE. V was clipped by 4 bases and J by 7 bases; unmatched bases: 11. The CDR3 reads CASSSTLAGGPHEQYF. The DNA of the CDR3 is TGTGCCAGCAGCTCAACACTAGCGGGAGGGCCTCATGAGCAGTACTTC. The variable domain in full, completed from reference TRBV9 and TRBJ2-7, reads DSGVTQTPKHLITATGQRVTLRCSPRSGDLSVYWYQQSLDQGLQFLIQYYNGEERAKGNILERFSAQQFPDLHSELNLSSLELGDSALYFCASSSTLAGGPHEQYFGPGTRLTVT.

The chain recombines TRBV5-1 with TRBJ1-6; D gene uncertain. This CDR3 has 15 amino acids. Germline V gives CDR1 SGHRS, CDR2 YFSETQ. The V end was cut by 7 bases, the J end by 7 bases, with 18 bases between. CDR3 sequence: CASSIAGLKNSPLHF. The CDR3 DNA reads as TGCGCCAGCTCAATTGCCGGACTGAAGAATTCACCCCTCCACTTT.

This sequence joins TRBV10-3 and TRBJ2-7, with a weak D call TRBD1 (6 bases). This CDR3 is built from 15 residues. V lost 6 bases, J lost 4 bases, and 19 bases lay in between. Germline loops: CDR1 ENHRY, CDR2 SYGVKD. CDR3 sequence (DNA): TGTGCCATCAGGGATCCACAGGGTGCAGGGTACGAGCAGTACTTC. It codes for CAIRDPQGAGYEQYF.

The rearrangement uses TRBV19 and TRBJ1-2, with D possibly TRBD1 on 5 matching bases. With 3 bases removed from V and 6 bases from J, the gap between germline ends came to 14 bases. The CDR3 consists of 14 residues. The germline V gene encodes CDR1 LNHDA and CDR2 SQIVND (reference sequence). CDR3 in DNA: TGTGCCAGTAGTATCATCGGTAGGGACCATGGCTACACCTTC. Its protein product is CASSIIGRDHGYTF.

V usage is TRBV18 and J usage is TRBJ1-1, with 9 positions matching TRBD1. V dropped 5 bases and J dropped 5; count of bases not matched to a gene: 6. CDR1 is KGHSH, CDR2 LQKENI, per germline. The CDR3 contains 14 residues. The CDR3 sequence is CASSFRDRATEAFF. The CDR3, as DNA: TGTGCCAGCTCATTCCGGGACAGGGCGACTGAAGCTTTCTTT.

The chain links TRBV6-5 to TRBJ2-7, with 8 bases aligning to TRBD1. The germline V gene encodes CDR1 MNHEY and CDR2 SVGAGI. V dropped 5 bases and J dropped 3; count of bases not matched to a gene: 3. CDR3 length: 13 amino acids. CDR3 coding DNA: TGTGCCAGCAGTATGGACAGGGTCTACGAGCAGTACTTC. As protein: CASSMDRVYEQYF.

The chain recombines TRBV19 with TRBJ1-1; D unclear. CDR3 size: 13 residues. V dropped 1 base and J dropped 2 bases, with 5 bases sitting between them. Germline values: CDR1 LNHDA, CDR2 SQIVND (reference sequence). The CDR3 DNA is TGTGCCAGTAGTATAGGGCCCAACACTGAAGCTTTCTTT. Amino acid sequence: CASSIGPNTEAFF.

V is TRBV19 and J is TRBJ1-1; TRBD1 is a possible D gene (6 bases). CDR3 size: 14 residues. Looked up from germline, CDR1 is LNHDA and CDR2 is SQIVND (reference sequence). Trimming removed 2 bases from V and 1 base from J, with 8 bases in between. This CDR3 is CASSIQGTNTEAFF. CDR3 nucleotides: TGTGCCAGTAGTATACAGGGGACGAACACTGAAGCTTTCTTT. Full variable domain (rest looked up from reference TRBV19 and TRBJ1-1): DGGITQSPKYLFRKEGQNVTLSCEQNLNHDAMYWYRQDPGQGLRLIYYSQIVNDFQKGDIAEGYSVSREKKESFPLTVTSAQKNPTAFYLCASSIQGTNTEAFFGQGTRLTVV.

The rearrangement links TRBV19 to TRBJ1-2, with unresolved D. Trimming took 5 bases from V and 0 from J, leaving 22 bases between them. The length of the CDR3 is 18 residues. Germline-derived CDR1 and CDR2 are LNHDA and SQIVND (reference sequence). The CDR3 here is CASSLPGIGVTANYGYTF. In DNA form, the CDR3 reads TGTGCCAGTAGTCTACCCGGGATCGGGGTTACGGCTAACTATGGCTACACCTTC.

This CDR3 reads CASIPDRGRQETQYF. CDR3 sequence (DNA): TGTGCCAGCATTCCGGACAGGGGGCGACAAGAGACCCAGTACTTC. The chain links TRBV2 to TRBJ2-5; 11 nucleotides match TRBD1. V was clipped by 7 bases and J by 2 bases; unmatched bases: 6. Germline CDR1 and CDR2: SNHLY and FYNNEI. This CDR3 has 15 amino acids.

The V gene is TRBV7-9, the J gene TRBJ2-7, with D possibly matching TRBD1 (5 bases). CDR3 length: 16 residues. Trimming removed 5 bases at V and 0 bases at J, with 17 bases between. The germline V gene encodes CDR1 SEHNR and CDR2 FQNEAQ (reference sequence). The CDR3 protein is CASSLSLDKSSYEQYF. Here the CDR3 DNA reads TGTGCCAGCAGCCTGAGCCTGGACAAAAGCTCCTACGAGCAGTACTTC.